Following are 13 T cell receptor beta chains from one sample sequenced in a study of response to subunit inactivated influenza vaccine. In TCRdb, the RT-PCR reads were re-called with MiXCR into one record per CDR3 protein. The sample has hundreds of thousands of distinct CDR3 sequences; about 10% are singletons. This sample comprised PBMCs from blood, obtained on the day of vaccination. Receptors were obtained from a man aged 50 or older who received an inactivated influenza vaccine.

This chain uses TRBV15 with TRBJ1-1, with D hard to call. CDR1 and CDR2 from the germline V gene are LNHNV and YYDKDF (reference sequence). The CDR3 has 12 residues. The ends were cut back, 5 bases at V and 7 bases at J, with 11 bases in the middle. As DNA, the CDR3 is TGTGCCACCAGCCAGGACGGTTTTGAAGCTTTCTTT. Its protein is CATSQDGFEAFF. The full variable domain, rest sourced from reference TRBV15 and TRBJ1-1, is DAMVIQNPRYQVTQFGKPVTLSCSQTLNHNVMYWYQQKSSQAPKLLFHYYDKDFNNEADTPDNFQSRRPNTSFCFLDIRSPGLGDTAMYLCATSQDGFEAFFGQGTRLTVV.

The chain links TRBV5-1 to TRBJ2-7, with D unresolved. CDR1 SGHRS and CDR2 YFSETQ come from the germline V gene. Trimming left V 0 bases short and J 4 bases short, with 11 bases between. This CDR3 region has 14 residues. CDR3 nucleotide sequence: TGCGCCAGCAGCTTGGAGGGTTTTCGTTACGAGCAGTACTTC. Translating it yields CASSLEGFRYEQYF.

The rearrangement uses TRBV12-3 or TRBV12-4 and TRBJ2-7; D perhaps matches TRBD2 (6 bases). The CDR3 has 13 residues. Trimming removed 6 bases from V and 3 bases from J, with 12 bases in between. CDR3 nucleotides: TGTGCCAGCAGGCCCGTGGGGGGCTACGAGCAGTACTTC. Its translation: CASRPVGGYEQYF.

This clonotype has ten or more counts. DNA of the CDR3: TGCAGCGCTTCAAGCGGGAGAGGTTATAATGAGCAGTTCTTC. This translates into CSASSGRGYNEQFF. The chain carries TRBV29-1 and TRBJ2-1, with 8 positions matching TRBD2. The germline V gene has CDR1 SQVTM and CDR2 ANQGSEA. This CDR3 has 14 amino acids. The J segment lost 7 bases and the V segment lost 7 bases, leaving 12 bases of the junction unmatched.

This sequence joins TRBV5-1 and TRBJ2-1, with 10 bases that match TRBD2. The junction had 6 bases not matched to a gene; V was cut back by 7 bases and J by 5 bases. This CDR3 has 14 residues. Germline CDR1 SGHRS, CDR2 YFSETQ. The CDR3: CASATSGPDNEQFF. DNA for the CDR3: TGCGCCAGCGCGACTAGCGGGCCCGACAATGAGCAGTTCTTC.

The table lists this clonotype with a few counts. The CDR3: CASSWGENTGELFF. The CDR3 DNA sequence: TGTGCCAGTAGTTGGGGGGAGAACACCGGGGAGCTGTTTTTT. V usage is TRBV19 and J usage is TRBJ2-2; maybe TRBD2 (6 bases). CDR1 and CDR2 (germline): LNHDA, SQIVND (reference sequence). The CDR3 loop spans 14 amino acids. The V end lost 5 bases, the J end lost 1 base, and 8 bases lay between the germline ends. Full variable domain (outside the CDR3, taken from reference TRBV19 and TRBJ2-2): DGGITQSPKYLFRKEGQNVTLSCEQNLNHDAMYWYRQDPGQGLRLIYYSQIVNDFQKGDIAEGYSVSREKKESFPLTVTSAQKNPTAFYLCASSWGENTGELFFGEGSRLTVL.

Many counts were recorded for this clonotype. CDR3 amino acids: CASSFDRGGGYTF. CDR3 coding DNA: TGTGCCAGCAGTTTTGACAGGGGTGGCGGCTACACCTTC. V usage is TRBV12-3 or TRBV12-4 and J usage is TRBJ1-2, with 8 bases that match TRBD1. The CDR3 totals 13 residues. V was pared by 3 bases and J by 8 bases, with 5 bases of the junction left unmatched.

The chain is built from TRBV7-8 and TRBJ2-2; 15 bases match TRBD2. V dropped 8 bases and J dropped 3; count of bases not matched to a gene: 7. In germline, CDR1 is SGHVS, CDR2 FQNEAQ. CDR3 length equals 17 residues. The CDR3: CASGTSGGTTYTGELFF. The CDR3 region has the DNA TGTGCCAGCGGGACTAGCGGGGGGACAACTTACACCGGGGAGCTGTTTTTT.

This clonotype was counted only a few times. The chain couples TRBV15 to TRBJ2-7; D remains ambiguous. Germline lookup yields CDR1 LNHNV and CDR2 YYDKDF (reference sequence). The CDR3 has 13 amino acids. Trimming stripped 5 bases from V and 2 bases from J, with 10 bases between. The CDR3 DNA reads as TGTGCCACCAGCGCCCAGGCAACCTACGAGCAGTACTTC. Translating it yields CATSAQATYEQYF. Full variable domain (remainder filled in from reference TRBV15 and TRBJ2-7): DAMVIQNPRYQVTQFGKPVTLSCSQTLNHNVMYWYQQKSSQAPKLLFHYYDKDFNNEADTPDNFQSRRPNTSFCFLDIRSPGLGDTAMYLCATSAQATYEQYFGPGTRLTVT.

V is TRBV20-1 and J is TRBJ1-1; TRBD1 might be the D (5 bases). Germline CDR1 is DFQATT and CDR2 is SNEGSKA (reference sequence). This CDR3 has 14 amino acids. V was pared by 8 bases and J by 6 bases, with 22 bases between. CDR3 DNA sequence: TGCAGTATCCGCGACCAGACAGCGGGGGCTGAAGCTTTCTTT. Translation: CSIRDQTAGAEAFF.

This clonotype occurred a few times. The rearrangement joins TRBV11-2 to TRBJ2-3, with D uncertain. V lost 2 bases to trimming and J lost 13 bases, with 10 bases between them. Per the germline V gene, CDR1 is SGHAT and CDR2 is FQNNGV. This CDR3 comprises 11 residues. The CDR3 coding sequence is TGTGCCAGCAGCTTAAACTGGCAAGAGTATTTT. It codes for CASSLNWQEYF.

The sample holds many counts of this clonotype. This chain links TRBV19 with TRBJ1-2; D ambiguous. V was trimmed by 0 bases and J by 0 bases, leaving 8 bases between them. CDR3 length equals 15 residues. Germline V gene sequence: CDR1 LNHDA, CDR2 SQIVND (reference sequence). The CDR3 region is CASSIDREANYGYTF. DNA of the CDR3: TGTGCCAGTAGTATAGATCGGGAAGCTAACTATGGCTACACCTTC.

This chain links TRBV30 with TRBJ2-1, with 14 bases identical to TRBD2. CDR1 and CDR2 from the germline V gene are GTSNPN and SVGIG (reference sequence). The CDR3 loop spans 15 amino acids. V shed 3 bases, J shed 10 bases, and the junction held 8 bases outside the gene matches. CDR3 amino acids: CAWSPGLAGVGEQFF. DNA of the CDR3: TGTGCCTGGAGCCCGGGACTAGCGGGGGTTGGGGAGCAGTTCTTC.